This T cell receptor beta chain was recovered during a study of blood T cell repertoires in COVID-19. The CDR3 extends over 15 amino acids. In germline, CDR1 is KGHSH, CDR2 LQKENI. Deletions cut 3 bases from V and 0 bases from J, with 9 bases between. Recovery meant two consecutive negative NP/OP PCR tests, professional clearance, or resolved symptoms. The method was immunoSEQ multiplex PCR; TCRdb's version includes in-frame clones alone and lacks a portion of them. The data contain around 250,000 clones, more than 65% of them seen just once; the ten biggest clones take up 3.4%. The sequence derives from a man between 45 and 60 years old who had recovered from COVID-19. Sequenced sample: PBMCs or T cells enriched from blood (not recorded which). The chain joins TRBV18 to TRBJ1-3; D remains unclear. CDR3 amino acids: CASSPRADSGNTIYF. CDR3 DNA: TGTGCCAGCTCACCGAGGGCAGACTCTGGAAACACCATATATTTT.